The rows below give T cell receptor beta chains drawn from one sample of a study of cytomegalovirus exposure and HLA in healthy donors. Data came from immunoSEQ multiplex PCR; TCRdb stores just in-frame clones and leaves some out. The sample includes 150,000 to 200,000 clones, roughly 88% of them seen just once. Sequencing used PBMCs. The receptors stem from a woman younger than 30 in good health and CMV-seronegative. Each CDR3 is given with its conserved first and last residue. D genes are given only for firm matches. Clone size is stated in some rows and not others, as once, few, many or a class when expanded.

CDR3nt: TGTGCCACCAGCAGAGGACTAGCGGGGGGACGGGGCACAGATACGCAGTATTTT
CDR3aa: CATSRGLAGGRGTDTQYF
j_gene: TRBJ2-3
d_gene: TRBD2
v_gene: TRBV15
abundance: -

CDR3nt: TGCGCCAGCAGCCAAGATGCGGAGACTGGAAACACCATATATTTT
CDR3aa: CASSQDAETGNTIYF
j_gene: TRBJ1-3
d_gene: -
v_gene: TRBV4-1
abundance: -

CDR3nt: TGCGCCAGCAGCTTGGAATCTAGGCGGACTGAAGCTTTCTTT
CDR3aa: CASSLESRRTEAFF
j_gene: TRBJ1-1
d_gene: -
v_gene: TRBV5-1
abundance: -

CDR3nt: TGTGCCACCAGCAGAGATTCCGGGACAGGGGGAGATACGCAGTATTTT
CDR3aa: CATSRDSGTGGDTQYF
j_gene: TRBJ2-3
d_gene: TRBD1
v_gene: TRBV15
abundance: many

CDR3nt: TGTGCCATCAGTGAGTCGATGACAGGGGCTAACGAGCAGTACTTC
CDR3aa: CAISESMTGANEQYF
j_gene: TRBJ2-7
d_gene: TRBD1
v_gene: TRBV10-3
abundance: -

CDR3nt: TGTGCCAGCGGGAACCGACAGGGAAGGAACCCTGAAGCTTTCTTT
CDR3aa: CASGNRQGRNPEAFF
j_gene: TRBJ1-1
d_gene: TRBD1
v_gene: TRBV6-5
abundance: -

CDR3nt: TGTGCCAGCAGTGAAGGCAGGGTGACCGGGGAGCTGTTTTTT
CDR3aa: CASSEGRVTGELFF
j_gene: TRBJ2-2
d_gene: -
v_gene: TRBV6-1
abundance: -

CDR3nt: TGTGCCACCTCCCTTGGGCTAGCGGGGATCACCGGGGAGCTGTTTTTT
CDR3aa: CATSLGLAGITGELFF
j_gene: TRBJ2-2
d_gene: TRBD2
v_gene: TRBV5-4
abundance: once

CDR3nt: TGTGCCAGCAGTGAAGCGCGGGTTCGGATGAACACTGAAGCTTTCTTT
CDR3aa: CASSEARVRMNTEAFF
j_gene: TRBJ1-1
d_gene: -
v_gene: TRBV6-1
abundance: -

CDR3nt: TGTGCCAGCAGCCCGGGAGGCGGGGGGGCCAAAAACATTCAGTACTTC
CDR3aa: CASSPGGGGAKNIQYF
j_gene: TRBJ2-4
d_gene: TRBD2
v_gene: TRBV7-8
abundance: -

CDR3nt: TGTGCCAGCAGCTTGGGAGGTAGGAGGGCCTTATACAATGAGCAGTTCTTC
CDR3aa: CASSLGGRRALYNEQFF
j_gene: TRBJ2-1
d_gene: -
v_gene: TRBV7-6
abundance: -

CDR3nt: TGTGCCAGCAGCCAAAAACAGGGAAGCCACGCAGATACGCAGTATTTT
CDR3aa: CASSQKQGSHADTQYF
j_gene: TRBJ2-3
d_gene: -
v_gene: TRBV5-8
abundance: -

CDR3nt: TGTGCCAGCAGCTTGTCGGCAGGGGCTGGGGCCAACGTCCTGACTTTC
CDR3aa: CASSLSAGAGANVLTF
j_gene: TRBJ2-6
d_gene: -
v_gene: TRBV5-4
abundance: -

CDR3nt: TGTGCCAGCAGCCAGGGGGCAGGGGAGGTGGGCAATCAGCCCCAGCATTTT
CDR3aa: CASSQGAGEVGNQPQHF
j_gene: TRBJ1-5
d_gene: TRBD1
v_gene: TRBV11-2
abundance: once

CDR3nt: TGCGCCAGCAGTGAGCGCGCCGTAGGAGTTTATAGCAATCAGCCCCAGCATTTT
CDR3aa: CASSERAVGVYSNQPQHF
j_gene: TRBJ1-5
d_gene: -
v_gene: TRBV10-2
abundance: few

CDR3nt: TGTGCCAGCAGTGAATATGGTAGGGGGCGAGAGACCCAGTACTTC
CDR3aa: CASSEYGRGRETQYF
j_gene: TRBJ2-5
d_gene: TRBD1
v_gene: TRBV25-1
abundance: once

CDR3nt: TGCGCCAGCCGGGACAGGAGCTCCTACGAGCAGTACTTC
CDR3aa: CASRDRSSYEQYF
j_gene: TRBJ2-7
d_gene: TRBD1
v_gene: TRBV4-1
abundance: -

CDR3nt: TGTGCCAGCAGCTTACTCGGGACAGACACTGAAGCTTTCTTT
CDR3aa: CASSLLGTDTEAFF
j_gene: TRBJ1-1
d_gene: TRBD1
v_gene: TRBV7-9
abundance: -

CDR3nt: TGTGCCAGCAGCTTGGGGTCCAACATGGGGCCGAATCAGCCCCAGCATTTT
CDR3aa: CASSLGSNMGPNQPQHF
j_gene: TRBJ1-5
d_gene: -
v_gene: TRBV5-4
abundance: -

CDR3nt: TGTGCCAGTAGCGGACTAGTTCTTAGCTCCTACAATGAGCAGTTCTTC
CDR3aa: CASSGLVLSSYNEQFF
j_gene: TRBJ2-1
d_gene: TRBD2
v_gene: TRBV19
abundance: -

CDR3nt: TGTGCCAGCAGTGAAATTGCCGGGAACACTGAAGCTTTCTTT
CDR3aa: CASSEIAGNTEAFF
j_gene: TRBJ1-1
d_gene: -
v_gene: TRBV2
abundance: many

CDR3nt: TGCGCCAGCAGCCTAATAGGGGGCGCTAGCTATGGCTACACCTTC
CDR3aa: CASSLIGGASYGYTF
j_gene: TRBJ1-2
d_gene: TRBD1
v_gene: TRBV5-1
abundance: -

CDR3nt: TGTGCCAGCAGTGAAGCCCCAGGGGGGTTCTATGGCTACACCTTC
CDR3aa: CASSEAPGGFYGYTF
j_gene: TRBJ1-2
d_gene: TRBD1
v_gene: TRBV6-1
abundance: -

CDR3nt: TGCAGCGGACGGGACAGTGAAGCTTTCTTT
CDR3aa: CSGRDSEAFF
j_gene: TRBJ1-1
d_gene: TRBD1
v_gene: TRBV29-1
abundance: -

CDR3nt: TGTGCCAGCAGCTTGCTAGTGGAAGACAATGAGCAGTTCTTC
CDR3aa: CASSLLVEDNEQFF
j_gene: TRBJ2-1
d_gene: -
v_gene: TRBV7-2
abundance: -

CDR3nt: TGTGCCAGCACAACTAGCGGGGGGTATTACAATGAGCAGTTCTTC
CDR3aa: CASTTSGGYYNEQFF
j_gene: TRBJ2-1
d_gene: TRBD2
v_gene: TRBV6-6
abundance: -

CDR3nt: TGTGCCAGTAGTGGCCAGGGAGGCCACGAGCAGTACTTC
CDR3aa: CASSGQGGHEQYF
j_gene: TRBJ2-7
d_gene: -
v_gene: TRBV19
abundance: -

CDR3nt: TGTGCCAGCACCCCGCGGCCAGGGTACAATGAGCAGTTCTTC
CDR3aa: CASTPRPGYNEQFF
j_gene: TRBJ2-1
d_gene: -
v_gene: TRBV7-9
abundance: -

CDR3nt: TGTGCCAGCAGTTTAAAGGCCCATACCCCGGGCAATGAGCAGTTCTTC
CDR3aa: CASSLKAHTPGNEQFF
j_gene: TRBJ2-1
d_gene: -
v_gene: TRBV27
abundance: -

CDR3nt: TGTGCCAGCAGTTTATCTCAGGGACAGGGTGACACTGAAGCTTTCTTT
CDR3aa: CASSLSQGQGDTEAFF
j_gene: TRBJ1-1
d_gene: TRBD1
v_gene: TRBV27
abundance: -

CDR3nt: TGTGCCAGCAGCGTAGGGACAGGGGAAACGGAGCAGTACTTC
CDR3aa: CASSVGTGETEQYF
j_gene: TRBJ2-7
d_gene: TRBD1
v_gene: TRBV9
abundance: -

CDR3nt: TGTGCCTGGAGTGTACGGGAGGAGCAGTACTTC
CDR3aa: CAWSVREEQYF
j_gene: TRBJ2-7
d_gene: -
v_gene: TRBV30
abundance: -